A single sample is the source of the 18 T cell receptor beta chains below, sequenced in a study of blood T cell repertoires in COVID-19. Clones were read by immunoSEQ multiplex PCR, and TCRdb kept only the in-frame ones, dropping some. The table lists 45,000 to 65,000 clones, 90% of them singletons. Specimen: peripheral blood. The receptor source for this set is a woman at least 80 years old with acute or convalescent COVID-19.

This chain joins TRBV7-3 and TRBJ1-5; D is undetermined. V shed 5 bases and J shed 6 bases, with 17 bases lying between them. The CDR3 totals 15 residues. Germline V gives CDR1 SGHTA, CDR2 FQGTGA. For the CDR3, the DNA is TGTGCCAGCAGCCCCAAAGTAGGGCGGGGTCAGCCCCAGCATTTT. Encoded protein: CASSPKVGRGQPQHF.

This clone was picked up one time. The V gene is TRBV27, the J gene TRBJ1-1; D is undetermined. V lost 4 bases to trimming and J lost 3 bases, with 9 bases between them. CDR1 is MNHEY, CDR2 SMNVEV, per germline (reference sequence). There are 13 residues in the CDR3. The CDR3 bases are TGTGCCAGCAGTTACAGTTGGGACACTGAAGCTTTCTTT. Translating it yields CASSYSWDTEAFF.

The chain recombines TRBV5-1 with TRBJ2-2; TRBD2 is a possible D gene (5 bases). The V gene's germline CDR1 is SGHRS and CDR2 YFSETQ. The V and J ends lost 0 bases and 7 bases respectively, with 10 bases between them. The CDR3 consists of 14 residues. CDR3 loop: CASSLAAGGGELFF. The DNA of the CDR3 is TGCGCCAGCAGCTTGGCGGCAGGAGGCGGGGAGCTGTTTTTT.

V is TRBV18 and J is TRBJ2-2; TRBD1 agrees at 8 bases. J was trimmed by 3 bases and V by 1 base; bases with no gene match: 7. The CDR3 is made up of 17 amino acids. Germline-derived CDR1 and CDR2 are KGHSH and LQKENI. In DNA, the CDR3 is TGTGCCAGCTCACCACGAAAGACAGGGGCTTACACCGGGGAGCTGTTTTTT. Translation gives CASSPRKTGAYTGELFF.

The chain couples TRBV9 to TRBJ2-3, with 8 bases aligning to TRBD2. Germline assignment: CDR1 SGDLS and CDR2 YYNGEE. This CDR3 contains 15 residues. V trimming: 5 bases; J trimming: 6 bases; junction bases outside the gene matches: 11. The CDR3 loop is CASRLGLGSWDTQYF. The DNA of the CDR3 is TGTGCCAGCAGGTTGGGACTAGGATCTTGGGATACGCAGTATTTT.

V is TRBV7-3 and J is TRBJ2-7; D is ambiguous. The CDR3 spans 14 residues. The V end lost 1 base, the J end lost 0 bases, and 7 bases lay between the germline ends. The germline gives CDR1 SGHTA, CDR2 FQGTGA. The CDR3 is CASSLNGGSYEQYF. The CDR3 DNA follows: TGTGCCAGCAGCTTAAACGGCGGCTCCTACGAGCAGTACTTC.

This clone was picked up a small number of times. Written as DNA, the CDR3 is TGTGCCAGTAGTTCCTCCCAGGCCTTTAATTCACCCCTCCACTTT. Translating it yields CASSSSQAFNSPLHF. This chain joins TRBV19 and TRBJ1-6; D call uncertain. Germline assignment: CDR1 LNHDA and CDR2 SQIVND (reference sequence). V was cut by 5 bases and J by 6 bases, with 14 bases left in between. The CDR3 sequence is 15 residues long.

The rearrangement joins TRBV7-2 to TRBJ2-5; 9 positions match TRBD2. The CDR3 contains 14 residues. Per germline, CDR1 SGHTA and CDR2 FQGNSA. V trimming: 6 bases; J trimming: 4 bases; junction bases outside the gene matches: 6. CDR3 protein: CASRPRAGGETQYF. The CDR3 nucleotides are TGTGCCAGCAGACCGAGAGCGGGGGGAGAGACCCAGTACTTC.

The V call is TRBV18, the J call TRBJ2-7; D perhaps matches TRBD1 (5 bases). V lost 3 bases and J 3 bases, leaving 9 bases between the germline ends. The CDR3 length is 13 residues. CDR1 is KGHSH and CDR2 is LQKENI in the germline V gene. The CDR3 DNA is TGTGCCAGCTCACCGCCAACAGGCTACGAGCAGTACTTC. Amino acid sequence: CASSPPTGYEQYF.

This chain links TRBV7-2 with TRBJ1-4, with 8 bases identical to TRBD1. This CDR3 has 18 residues. The ends lost 4 bases at V and 0 bases at J; junction bases unmatched: 10. CDR1 is SGHTA and CDR2 is FQGNSA in the germline V gene. In DNA, the CDR3 is TGTGCCAGCAGCTATAAAGCCACAGGGGGGGCAACTAATGAAAAACTGTTTTTT. This codes for CASSYKATGGATNEKLFF.

The chain carries TRBV4-2 and TRBJ2-6; D is ambiguous. Germline-derived CDR1 and CDR2 are LGHNA and YNFKEQ. Trimming stripped 0 bases from V and 3 bases from J, with 6 bases between. CDR3 length equals 15 residues. The CDR3 here is CASSQDGLGANVLTF. CDR3 nucleotide sequence: TGTGCCAGCAGCCAAGACGGTCTTGGGGCCAACGTCCTGACTTTC.

CDR3 DNA sequence: TGTGCCAGCAGTTACCGGTACGGCAATCAGCCCCAGCATTTT. It is translated as CASSYRYGNQPQHF. The genes are TRBV6-5 and TRBJ1-5; D uncertain. CDR1 and CDR2 from the germline V gene are MNHEY and SVGAGI. The length of the CDR3 is 14 residues. Trimming removed 2 bases from V and 2 bases from J, with 7 bases in between.

J is TRBJ2-1 and V is TRBV5-4, with 8 bases identical to TRBD2. Unmatched junction bases numbered 4, after V lost 1 base and J lost 4 bases. The CDR3 has 15 amino acids. The V gene's germline CDR1 is SGHNT and CDR2 YYREEE (reference sequence). The CDR3 sequence: CASSLKLAEYNEQFF. In DNA, the CDR3 is TGTGCCAGCAGCTTGAAACTAGCGGAATACAATGAGCAGTTCTTC.

This clone was recorded once. This rearrangement joins TRBV24-1 to TRBJ1-4; tentatively, D is TRBD1 (6 bases). The germline CDR1 and CDR2 sequences are KGHDR and SFDVKD. Trimming shortened V by 4 bases and J by 10 bases, and 18 bases separated the two germline ends. The CDR3 has 15 residues. CDR3 DNA sequence: TGTGCCACCAGTGACCAGGGGTCGGGGTCTGGAAAACTGTTTTTT. Its translation is CATSDQGSGSGKLFF.

The V and J genes are TRBV3-1 (or the pseudogene TRBV3-2) and TRBJ2-7, with TRBD2 identical over 16 bases. Looked up from germline, CDR1 is LGHDT and CDR2 is YNNKEL (reference sequence). J was trimmed by 4 bases and V by 3 bases; bases with no gene match: 3. The length of the CDR3 is 16 residues. The CDR3 loop is CASSQGGLAGGYEQYF. CDR3 nucleotide sequence: TGTGCCAGCAGCCAGGGGGGACTAGCGGGAGGGTACGAGCAGTACTTC.

The rearrangement uses TRBV28 and TRBJ1-5, with 10 bases lining up with TRBD1. CDR1 MDHEN and CDR2 SYDVKM come from the germline V gene. V shed 7 bases, J shed 2 bases, and the junction held 14 bases outside the gene matches. The length of the CDR3 is 18 residues. The CDR3 DNA reads as TGTGCCAGCATGCCCGGGACAGGGGTTTCATTTGGCAATCAGCCCCAGCATTTT. Protein sequence: CASMPGTGVSFGNQPQHF.

The chain has TRBV27 and TRBJ2-2, with 9 positions matching TRBD2. The CDR3 runs 19 residues. V trimming: 0 bases; J trimming: 4 bases; junction bases outside the gene matches: 12. Germline values: CDR1 MNHEY, CDR2 SMNVEV (reference sequence). This chain's CDR3 is CASSLSLGGMREGTGELFF. In nucleotides, the CDR3 is TGTGCCAGCAGTTTATCCCTGGGGGGGATGCGGGAGGGCACCGGGGAGCTGTTTTTT.

This chain links TRBV4-3 with TRBJ1-6; no firm D call. CDR1 and CDR2 from the germline V gene are LGHNA and YSLEER. Deletions cut 0 bases from V and 0 bases from J, with 9 bases between. The CDR3 extends over 17 amino acids. The CDR3 nucleotides are TGCGCCAGCAGCCAAGAAACAGAGAGCTCCTATAATTCACCCCTCCACTTT. Protein product: CASSQETESSYNSPLHF.